This T cell receptor beta chain was documented in a study of blood T cell repertoires in COVID-19. Only in-frame clones appear in the TCRdb table, and some are missing; sequencing was by immunoSEQ multiplex PCR. The table records 55,000 to 75,000 clones, around 82% of them present only once. Germline CDR1 reads GTSNPN; CDR2 reads SVGIG (reference sequence). The V end lost 0 bases, the J end lost 0 bases, and 8 bases lay between the germline ends. The CDR3 is 14 amino acids. The TCR was taken from a man older than 75 with COVID-19, enrolled during active disease. Material: peripheral blood. The chain carries TRBV30 and TRBJ1-1, with D unclear. The DNA for the CDR3 is TGTGCCTGGAGTGTATCGGGAGTGAACACTGAAGCTTTCTTT. Its protein is CAWSVSGVNTEAFF. Full variable domain (remainder filled in from reference TRBV30 and TRBJ1-1): SQTIHQWPATLVQPVGSPLSLECTVEGTSNPNLYWYRQAAGRGLQLLFYSVGIGQISSEVPQNLSASRPQDRQFILSSKKLLLSDSGFYLCAWSVSGVNTEAFFGQGTRLTVV.